These 32 T cell receptor beta chains share one sample of origin, sequenced in a study of T cells in Graves' hyperthyroidism and ophthalmopathy. Amplified regions were TCR beta CDR3 sequences from RNA transcripts. HTBI primers were employed in a first-round RT-PCR of the TCR CDR3. TCRdb fed the multiplex PCR reads into MiXCR, producing one record per CDR3 protein. The sample holds approximately 420,000 distinct CDR3 sequences, approximately 15% seen once. The sample taken for sequencing was blood. The receptors come from a woman aged 25 to 45 with Graves' hyperthyroidism.

The chain is built from TRBV7-8 and TRBJ2-5, with a possible D match to TRBD2 (6 bases). V was pared by 5 bases and J by 3 bases, with 13 bases between. CDR1 is SGHVS, CDR2 FQNEAQ, per germline. This CDR3 is built from 14 residues. DNA of the CDR3: TGTGCCAGCAGCCCGGGAGTATTGAAAGAGACCCAGTACTTC. It is translated as CASSPGVLKETQYF. The full variable domain, completed using reference TRBV7-8 and TRBJ2-5, is GAGVSQSPRYKVAKRGQDVALRCDPISGHVSLFWYQQALGQGPEFLTYFQNEAQLDKSGLPSDRFFAERPEGSVSTLKIQRTQQEDSAVYLCASSPGVLKETQYFGPGTRLLVL.

The chain recombines TRBV7-9 with TRBJ2-1, with 13 bases identical to TRBD2. The V gene end was trimmed by 1 base and the J gene end by 4 bases; junction bases not matched to a gene: 4. Germline V gene data show CDR1 as SEHNR and CDR2 as FQNEAQ (reference sequence). The CDR3 contains 17 residues. CDR3: CASSLELGLAGYNEQFF. CDR3 DNA: TGTGCCAGCAGCTTAGAATTGGGACTAGCGGGATACAATGAGCAGTTCTTC.

V usage is TRBV24-1 and J usage is TRBJ1-5; the match to TRBD1 covers 9 bases. Trimming took 3 bases from V and 0 from J; bases not matched to a gene: 2. The CDR3 contains 16 residues. Germline V CDR1 and CDR2: KGHDR, SFDVKD. In DNA, the CDR3 is TGTGCCACCAGTGATGGGGACAGGGCTAGCAATCAGCCCCAGCATTTT. Translating gives CATSDGDRASNQPQHF.

The chain couples TRBV18 to TRBJ2-1; tentative D call: TRBD1 (5 bases). CDR1 is KGHSH, CDR2 LQKENI, per germline. The length of the CDR3 is 14 residues. Trimming stripped 1 base from V and 2 bases from J, with 6 bases between. The CDR3, as DNA: TGTGCCAGCTCACCACAGGGGACCTACAATGAGCAGTTCTTC. It yields the protein CASSPQGTYNEQFF.

This clonotype was observed a few times. The chain carries TRBV5-1 and TRBJ2-3; no reliable D call. CDR1 is SGHRS and CDR2 is YFSETQ in the germline V gene. The CDR3 covers 13 residues. Trimming left V 4 bases short and J 3 bases short, with 9 bases between. CDR3 in amino acids: CASSPEDTDTQYF. The CDR3 region has the DNA TGCGCCAGCAGCCCCGAGGATACAGATACGCAGTATTTT.

Note on this clonotype: This may be a read error, as it is one base from a much larger clone. This sequence joins TRBV28 and TRBJ1-5, with 10 bases lining up with TRBD1. This CDR3 is 15 amino acids long. Germline lookup yields CDR1 MDHEN and CDR2 SYDVKM. CDR3 DNA: TGTGCCAGCGGGGCCTTAGGACAGGGGGGCCAGCCCCGGCATTTT. It yields the protein CASGALGQGGQPRHF.

This clonotype was counted many times. This chain joins TRBV3-1 and TRBJ2-1; 8 bases are shared with TRBD1. CDR3 length equals 13 residues. Germline V lookup: CDR1 LGHDT, CDR2 YNNKEL (reference sequence). Losses at the gene ends were 10 bases for V and 7 bases for J; bases not matched to a gene: 9. The CDR3 region is CATPTGVGNEQFF. In DNA, the CDR3 is TGTGCCACCCCGACAGGGGTAGGGAATGAGCAGTTCTTC.

This clonotype was detected ten times or more. The chain recombines TRBV6-1 with TRBJ2-1; D is undetermined. Per the germline V gene, CDR1 is MNHNS and CDR2 is SASEGT. Trimming cost V 7 bases and J 5 bases, with 12 bases left between them. The CDR3 runs 13 residues. The CDR3 nucleotides are TGTGCCAGCACCGGCGGCTTGGACAATGAGCAGTTCTTC. This gives the protein CASTGGLDNEQFF.

In this sample, this clonotype turned up a few times. V is TRBV4-1 and J is TRBJ1-5; 9 bases agree with TRBD1. V was clipped by 4 bases and J by 7 bases; unmatched bases: 5. This CDR3 is built from 14 residues. The germline V gene has CDR1 MGHRA and CDR2 YSYEKL. The CDR3 here is CASSPWTGDQPQHF. The CDR3 region has the DNA TGCGCCAGCAGCCCGTGGACAGGGGACCAGCCCCAGCATTTT.

This clonotype was seen many times. The rearrangement links TRBV20-1 to TRBJ2-1, with D unclear. The CDR3 sequence is 14 residues long. V was cut by 3 bases and J by 7 bases, with 16 bases left in between. Germline CDR1 and CDR2: DFQATT and SNEGSKA (reference sequence). CDR3 bases: TGCAGTGCTAGGGACGGGCTCTTCAAAAATGAGCAGTTCTTC. As protein: CSARDGLFKNEQFF.

In this sample, this clonotype turned up a few times. The V and J genes are TRBV29-1 and TRBJ1-3, with TRBD1 matching over 7 bases. CDR3 length: 16 residues. V shed 1 base, J shed 4 bases, and the junction held 10 bases outside the gene matches. CDR1 is SQVTM and CDR2 is ANQGSEA in the germline V gene. The CDR3 DNA reads as TGCAGCGTTGAAGTAGAGACAGGGCTAGAAGGAAACACCATATATTTT. Protein sequence: CSVEVETGLEGNTIYF.

This clonotype has more than one count but fewer than ten. The J gene is TRBJ2-1, the V gene TRBV28; 9 positions match TRBD2. Germline-derived CDR1 and CDR2 are MDHEN and SYDVKM. V shed 5 bases and J 10 bases; nucleotides not matched to a gene: 12. This CDR3 is built from 15 residues. CDR3 sequence: CASSESSGIGPEQFF. CDR3 nucleotides: TGTGCCAGCAGTGAATCTAGCGGGATAGGGCCCGAGCAGTTCTTC.

There are many counts of this clonotype. This chain joins TRBV7-6 and TRBJ2-1; 7 nucleotides match TRBD2. The CDR3 has 14 residues. Germline V gives CDR1 SGHVS, CDR2 FNYEAQ. Unmatched junction bases numbered 7, after V lost 5 bases and J lost 6 bases. The DNA for the CDR3 is TGTGCCAGCAGCGTAAGACTAGCTGGCAATGAGCAGTTCTTC. This codes for CASSVRLAGNEQFF.

Details on this clonotype: A much larger clone lies a single base off, so this may be a read error. This chain links TRBV12-3 or TRBV12-4 with TRBJ2-6; D gene uncertain. The CDR3 is 17 residues long. The ends were cut back, 3 bases at V and 0 bases at J, with 12 bases in the middle. CDR3 nucleotides: TGTGCCAGCAGTTTGGTACCGGGTACCTCTGGGGCCAACGTCCTGACTTTC. Translating gives CASSLVPGTSGANVLTF.

This clonotype was recorded at least ten times. The V and J genes are TRBV3-1 and TRBJ1-4; no definite D call. CDR3 length: 14 residues. From germline, CDR1 is LGHDT and CDR2 YNNKEL (reference sequence). The V end lost 3 bases, the J end lost 8 bases, and 13 bases lay between the germline ends. CDR3 bases: TGTGCCAGCAGCCAGGGCAACGCAGGCGAAAAACTGTTTTTT. Translation gives CASSQGNAGEKLFF.

V gene TRBV2 combines with J gene TRBJ2-7; 9 nucleotides line up with TRBD2. The V segment lost 8 bases and the J segment 6 bases; nucleotides outside the gene matches: 5. Per germline, CDR1 SNHLY and CDR2 FYNNEI. The CDR3 covers 12 residues. The CDR3 DNA is TGTGCCAGCCCCGGGACTAGCTCCGAGCAGTACTTC. Its protein is CASPGTSSEQYF. The variable domain in full, completed from reference TRBV2 and TRBJ2-7, reads EPEVTQTPSHQVTQMGQEVILRCVPISNHLYFYWYRQILGQKVEFLVSFYNNEISEKSEIFDDQFSVERPDGSNFTLKIRSTKLEDSAMYFCASPGTSSEQYFGPGTRLTVT.

This chain uses TRBV5-1 with TRBJ1-1, with 10 bases fitting TRBD1. The CDR3 runs to 17 residues. The germline gives CDR1 SGHRS, CDR2 YFSETQ. V was clipped by 0 bases and J by 0 bases; unmatched bases: 5. CDR3 bases: TGCGCCAGCAGCTTGGAGCCGGGACAGGGGATGAACACTGAAGCTTTCTTT. It is translated as CASSLEPGQGMNTEAFF.

This chain joins TRBV6-1 and TRBJ2-7; TRBD1 matches 9 bases. Germline assignment: CDR1 MNHNS and CDR2 SASEGT. Losses at the gene ends were 7 bases for V and 5 bases for J; bases not matched to a gene: 12. The CDR3 spans 15 residues. CDR3 residues: CASNYVETGGDEQYF. In DNA form, the CDR3 reads TGTGCCAGCAATTACGTGGAGACAGGGGGGGACGAGCAGTACTTC.

J is TRBJ1-6 and V is TRBV5-1; D unclear. This CDR3 has 15 amino acids. V was clipped by 0 bases and J by 9 bases, with 13 bases between them. Germline loops: CDR1 SGHRS, CDR2 YFSETQ. The CDR3 nucleotides are TGCGCCAGCAGCTTGGCCGGCGGTCGGGGTTCACCCCTCCACTTT. It yields the protein CASSLAGGRGSPLHF.

This clonotype was observed at least ten times. The J gene is TRBJ2-7, the V gene TRBV20-1; D remains ambiguous. The CDR3 has 12 amino acids. Germline CDR1 is DFQATT and CDR2 is SNEGSKA (reference sequence). Trimming pared 6 bases from V and 3 bases from J, leaving 12 bases between. The chain's CDR3 is CSAQRQDYEQYF. The CDR3 region has the DNA TGCAGTGCCCAGCGCCAGGACTACGAGCAGTACTTC.

This chain links TRBV14 with TRBJ1-1; D gene ambiguous. The germline V and J ends were trimmed by 1 base and 4 bases, with 7 bases remaining between them. The CDR3 is made up of 13 amino acids. Per germline, CDR1 SGHDN and CDR2 FVKESK. This chain's CDR3 is CASSQVSGTEAFF. In DNA, the CDR3 is TGTGCCAGCAGCCAAGTGTCGGGCACTGAAGCTTTCTTT.

This clonotype was detected many times. The V gene is TRBV5-8, the J gene TRBJ2-3, with TRBD2 matching 7 bases. J gave up 1 base and V 2 bases, and 4 bases lay outside the gene matches. From germline, CDR1 is SGHTS and CDR2 YDEGEE. There are 15 residues in the CDR3. The CDR3 DNA follows: TGTGCCAGCAGCTTTTGGGGGGGAGGCACAGATACGCAGTATTTT. This codes for CASSFWGGGTDTQYF.

This clonotype was detected a few times. The chain has TRBV12-5 and TRBJ2-5, with 8 bases identical to TRBD1. This CDR3 has 14 amino acids. Germline loops: CDR1 LGHNT, CDR2 FRNRAP. The junction had 9 bases not matched to a gene; V was cut back by 7 bases and J by 5 bases. The CDR3 sequence is CASARQGASETQYF. For the CDR3, the DNA is TGTGCTAGTGCGAGGCAGGGGGCGTCGGAGACCCAGTACTTC.

This clonotype was picked up many times. CDR3 in amino acids: CASSPPFDPFINNEQFF. CDR3 DNA: TGTGCCAGCAGTCCCCCTTTCGACCCGTTCATTAACAATGAGCAGTTCTTC. V is TRBV27 and J is TRBJ2-1, with no clear D. Germline values: CDR1 MNHEY, CDR2 SMNVEV (reference sequence). Trimming stripped 5 bases from V and 5 bases from J, with 22 bases between. This CDR3 has 17 amino acids.

A word on this clonotype: A read error is possible here, since a much larger clone lies one base away. The chain couples TRBV29-1 to TRBJ2-2; no reliable D call. The V and J ends lost 7 bases and 1 base respectively, with 7 bases between them. Germline CDR1 and CDR2: SQVTM and ANQGSEA. This CDR3 spans 12 amino acids. This CDR3 reads CSAQWNTGELFF. CDR3 nucleotide sequence: TGCAGCGCTCAGTGGAACACCGGGGAGCTGTTTTTT.

This clonotype showed up many times. The CDR3 nucleotides read TGTGCCAGCTCACCAGTAGGACAGGGACCATACGAGCAGTACTTC. Translation gives CASSPVGQGPYEQYF. The chain is built from TRBV18 and TRBJ2-7; TRBD1 agrees at 8 bases. This CDR3 is 15 amino acids long. Germline V gene sequence: CDR1 KGHSH, CDR2 LQKENI. V gave up 2 bases and J gave up 4 bases; unmatched junction bases: 7.

This clonotype was seen at least ten times. The V gene is TRBV3-1, the J gene TRBJ2-7; 8 bases map to TRBD1. V lost 4 bases, J lost 3 bases, and 5 bases stayed unmatched. The CDR3 extends over 14 amino acids. CDR1 LGHDT and CDR2 YNNKEL come from the germline V gene (reference sequence). The DNA for the CDR3 is TGTGCCAGCAGCCCCTCAGACAGGGGCTACGAGCAGTACTTC. Translation: CASSPSDRGYEQYF.

This clonotype was seen at least ten times. The chain is built from TRBV6-1 and TRBJ2-1, with D perhaps matching TRBD2 (5 bases). This CDR3 has 12 residues. V was clipped by 8 bases and J by 5 bases, with 10 bases between them. From germline, CDR1 is MNHNS and CDR2 SASEGT. CDR3 residues: CASRRTDNEQFF. The CDR3 DNA reads as TGTGCCAGCCGCAGGACTGACAATGAGCAGTTCTTC.

This clonotype was counted at least ten times. V usage is TRBV6-1 and J usage is TRBJ2-3, with a weak D call TRBD2 (6 bases). CDR1 and CDR2 (germline): MNHNS, SASEGT. Trimming took 1 base from V and 2 from J, leaving 16 bases between them. This CDR3 spans 17 amino acids. CDR3 DNA sequence: TGTGCCAGCAGTGAAGGGGCGCTAGCGTGGATCACAGATACGCAGTATTTT. It is translated as CASSEGALAWITDTQYF.

This chain uses TRBV29-1 with TRBJ2-1; 8 positions agree with TRBD2. The J segment lost 6 bases and the V segment lost 8 bases, leaving 6 bases of the junction unmatched. The length of the CDR3 is 12 residues. Germline loops: CDR1 SQVTM, CDR2 ANQGSEA. CDR3 in DNA: TGCAGCTGCTACGGGAGGGGCAATGAGCAGTTCTTC. This encodes CSCYGRGNEQFF.

This clonotype was counted many times. CDR3 bases: TGTGCCAGCAGCTCGACCCCCCTAGGGACAGGGCGGAACAATGAGCAGTTCTTC. Translating it yields CASSSTPLGTGRNNEQFF. The chain uses TRBV5-5 and TRBJ2-1, with TRBD1 matching over 9 bases. The CDR3 length is 18 residues. V was pared by 3 bases and J by 5 bases, with 15 bases of the junction left unmatched. Germline V lookup: CDR1 SGHKS, CDR2 YYEKEE (reference sequence). The variable domain in full, completed from reference TRBV5-5 and TRBJ2-1, reads DAGVTQSPTHLIKTRGQQVTLRCSPISGHKSVSWYQQVLGQGPQFIFQYYEKEERGRGNFPDRFSARQFPNYSSELNVNALLLGDSALYLCASSSTPLGTGRNNEQFFGPGTRLTVL.

This clonotype was picked up many times. The rearrangement uses TRBV13 and TRBJ2-3; D is unresolved. The ends were cut back, 11 bases at V and 3 bases at J, with 15 bases in the middle. Germline CDR1 and CDR2: PRHDT and FYEKMQ (reference sequence). The CDR3 has 13 residues. The CDR3 DNA reads TGTGCCTGCCGGTCAGAGGTGACAGATACGCAGTATTTT. Protein: CACRSEVTDTQYF.